The 4 T cell receptor beta chains below were found in one sample sequenced in a study of cytomegalovirus exposure and HLA in healthy donors. PCR involved 60 Vbeta and 13 Jbeta primers. TCRdb's copy holds only in-frame clones and misses some; the assay was immunoSEQ multiplex PCR. The data contain over 200,000 clones, roughly 79% of them singletons. Sequencing input: PBMCs. The receptors were sampled from a woman in her 40s in good health and CMV-seronegative.

The V and J genes are TRBV9 and TRBJ2-5; D is perhaps TRBD1 (6 bases). V dropped 0 bases and J dropped 2 bases, with 11 bases sitting between them. CDR3 length: 15 residues. Germline V gene data show CDR1 as SGDLS and CDR2 as YYNGEE. The CDR3 here is CASSVAGQKQETQYF. CDR3 sequence (DNA): TGTGCCAGCAGCGTAGCTGGACAGAAACAAGAGACCCAGTACTTC.

CDR3 sequence (DNA): TGTGCCAGTAGTCCCCGGGGACTCACCTACGAGCAGTACTTC. Translation gives CASSPRGLTYEQYF. The chain uses TRBV19 and TRBJ2-7; the D gene is possibly TRBD2 (6 bases). V lost 5 bases and J 2 bases, leaving 13 bases between the germline ends. Germline V gene sequence: CDR1 LNHDA, CDR2 SQIVND (reference sequence). CDR3 length: 14 amino acids.

This clone was recorded once. The J gene is TRBJ1-1, the V gene TRBV29-1; D is ambiguous. V was shortened by 4 bases and J by 11 bases, with 14 bases between the two germline ends. The CDR3 sequence is 11 residues long. The germline V gene has CDR1 SQVTM and CDR2 ANQGSEA. CDR3 sequence: CSVVGGNKAFF. CDR3 in DNA: TGCAGCGTTGTGGGAGGGAATAAGGCTTTCTTT.

This chain joins TRBV28 and TRBJ2-7; maybe TRBD1 (5 bases). Trimming shortened V by 7 bases and J by 3 bases, and 10 bases separated the two germline ends. The CDR3 extends over 12 amino acids. The V gene's germline CDR1 is MDHEN and CDR2 SYDVKM. CDR3 region: CASMGRVYEQYF. The CDR3 bases are TGTGCCAGCATGGGCAGGGTCTACGAGCAGTACTTC.